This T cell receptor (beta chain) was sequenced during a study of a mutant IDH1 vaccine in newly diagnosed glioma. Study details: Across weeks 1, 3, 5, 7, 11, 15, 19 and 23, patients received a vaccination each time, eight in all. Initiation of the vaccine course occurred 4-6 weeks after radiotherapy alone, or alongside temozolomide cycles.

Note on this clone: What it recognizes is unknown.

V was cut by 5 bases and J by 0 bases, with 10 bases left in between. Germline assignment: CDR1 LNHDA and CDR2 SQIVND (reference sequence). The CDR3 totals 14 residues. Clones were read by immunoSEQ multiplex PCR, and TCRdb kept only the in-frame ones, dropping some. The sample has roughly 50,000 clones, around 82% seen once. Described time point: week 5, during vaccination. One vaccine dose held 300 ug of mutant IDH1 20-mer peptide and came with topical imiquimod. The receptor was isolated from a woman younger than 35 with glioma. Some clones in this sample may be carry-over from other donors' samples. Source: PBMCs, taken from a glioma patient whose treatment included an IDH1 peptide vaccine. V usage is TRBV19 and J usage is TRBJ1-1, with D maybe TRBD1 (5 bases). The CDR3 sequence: CASSVGRMNTEAFF. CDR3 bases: TGTGCCAGTAGTGTGGGACGGATGAACACTGAAGCTTTCTTT.